This T cell receptor (beta chain) was profiled in a study of cytomegalovirus exposure and HLA in healthy donors. The study, taken as a whole, reports: The study found most TCR sequences rare, yet found some public TCRs in many donors. Testing in vitro showed three CMV-associated chains specific for CMV antigens.

This clone was seen once. Its antigen is as yet unknown. Some clones are missing from TCRdb's copy, which holds only in-frame ones; the method was immunoSEQ multiplex PCR. The data contain about 280,000 clones, just over 85% of them singletons. The source is a woman under 30 in good health and CMV-seronegative. Sequenced: PBMCs.

DNA of the CDR3: TGTGCCAGCAGCTTACAGGGGGGACAAGCTAACTATGGCTACACCTTC. As protein: CASSLQGGQANYGYTF. V usage is TRBV7-9 and J usage is TRBJ1-2; TRBD1 matches 7 bases. The CDR3 length is 16 residues. The germline V gene encodes CDR1 SEHNR and CDR2 FQNEAQ (reference sequence). V dropped 2 bases and J dropped 0; count of bases not matched to a gene: 6.